Listed here are 27 T cell receptor beta chains from one sample, sequenced in a study of T cells in Graves' hyperthyroidism and ophthalmopathy. The CDR3 regions of TCR beta were amplified from RNA transcripts. In the first-round RT-PCR of the TCR CDR3, the HTBI primer set was used. One entry per CDR3 protein, called by TCRdb with MiXCR from the multiplex PCR reads. The sample records 300,000 to 400,000 distinct CDR3 sequences, roughly 21% being singletons. The sample comprised blood. The receptors originated from a woman aged 45 to 65 with Graves' hyperthyroidism.

V usage is TRBV7-8 and J usage is TRBJ2-3; D unclear. Germline CDR1 reads SGHVS; CDR2 reads FQNEAQ. Trimming cost V 7 bases and J 10 bases, with 12 bases left between them. This CDR3 has 11 amino acids. The CDR3 here is CASTTRKAQYF. The CDR3 region has the DNA TGTGCCAGCACCACTCGAAAGGCGCAGTATTTT.

The chain employs TRBV18 and TRBJ1-1; 7 bases map to TRBD1. V shed 2 bases and J 4 bases; nucleotides not matched to a gene: 16. Per germline, CDR1 KGHSH and CDR2 LQKENI. The CDR3 has 18 amino acids. CDR3 bases: TGTGCCAGCTCACCAAAAAGCCCCTGGACAGGCGGGGTCACTGAAGCTTTCTTT. Translating it yields CASSPKSPWTGGVTEAFF.

At least ten counts were recorded for this clonotype. The chain uses TRBV5-1 and TRBJ2-1, with 11 bases fitting TRBD1. Germline loops: CDR1 SGHRS, CDR2 YFSETQ. The CDR3 has 18 amino acids. The V gene end was trimmed by 4 bases and the J gene end by 7 bases; junction bases not matched to a gene: 16. CDR3: CASSTDRGLTGVRNEQFF. The CDR3 DNA follows: TGCGCCAGCAGCACGGACAGGGGGCTGACGGGAGTAAGAAATGAGCAGTTCTTC.

This clonotype was seen repeatedly, ten times or more. The chain employs TRBV18 and TRBJ1-5; a weak D match, TRBD1 (5 bases). The ends were cut back, 4 bases at V and 5 bases at J, with 18 bases in the middle. CDR1 KGHSH and CDR2 LQKENI come from the germline V gene. This CDR3 spans 16 amino acids. Written as DNA, the CDR3 is TGTGCCAGCTCACTACTTGAGGCAGGGCGCGATCAGCCCCAGCATTTT. Protein product: CASSLLEAGRDQPQHF.

Ten or more counts support this clonotype. The chain carries TRBV5-1 and TRBJ2-7; the match to TRBD2 covers 7 bases. The junction had 5 bases not matched to a gene; V was cut back by 0 bases and J by 2 bases. The CDR3 has 15 residues. Germline V CDR1 and CDR2: SGHRS, YFSETQ. The CDR3 loop is CASSLAASGPYEQYF. CDR3 nucleotides: TGCGCCAGCAGCTTGGCGGCTAGCGGACCCTACGAGCAGTACTTC. Supplemented by reference TRBV5-1 and TRBJ2-7, the full variable domain reads KAGVTQTPRYLIKTRGQQVTLSCSPISGHRSVSWYQQTPGQGLQFLFEYFSETQRNKGNFPGRFSGRQFSNSRSEMNVSTLELGDSALYLCASSLAASGPYEQYFGPGTRLTVT.

This clonotype showed up many times. The chain combines TRBV5-1 with TRBJ2-7, with D tentatively TRBD1 or TRBD2 (5 bases each). The CDR3 runs to 14 residues. V gave up 5 bases and J gave up 4 bases, with 16 bases separating them. From germline, CDR1 is SGHRS and CDR2 YFSETQ. The CDR3 sequence is CASRGHGKEYEQYF. The CDR3 nucleotides read TGCGCCAGCAGAGGACACGGGAAGGAGTACGAGCAGTACTTC. Using reference TRBV5-1 and TRBJ2-7 for the parts outside the CDR3, the full variable domain is KAGVTQTPRYLIKTRGQQVTLSCSPISGHRSVSWYQQTPGQGLQFLFEYFSETQRNKGNFPGRFSGRQFSNSRSEMNVSTLELGDSALYLCASRGHGKEYEQYFGPGTRLTVT.

This clonotype has at least ten counts. The V and J genes are TRBV4-1 and TRBJ1-5; 8 nucleotides align to TRBD1. With 6 bases clipped from V and 6 bases from J, the junction kept 10 bases outside the gene matches. This CDR3 is built from 15 residues. Per germline, CDR1 MGHRA and CDR2 YSYEKL. CDR3 coding DNA: TGCGCCAGCAGGGAGACAGGGGTAGGGAGTCAGCCCCAGCATTTT. It codes for CASRETGVGSQPQHF.

Ten or more counts support this clonotype. The chain uses TRBV28 and TRBJ2-7; the D gene could be TRBD1 or TRBD2 (6 bases each). The CDR3 runs to 15 residues. Germline V CDR1 and CDR2: MDHEN, SYDVKM. The ends were cut back, 4 bases at V and 0 bases at J, with 13 bases in the middle. DNA for the CDR3: TGTGCCAGCAGTTCGGGGGCATTGAGCTCCTACGAGCAGTACTTC. This gives the protein CASSSGALSSYEQYF.

This chain connects TRBV24-1 to TRBJ2-2, with D possibly TRBD1 on 5 matching bases. Trimming cost V 1 base and J 4 bases, with 12 bases left between them. Germline CDR1 and CDR2: KGHDR and SFDVKD. The CDR3 has 16 residues. The CDR3, as DNA: TGTGCCACCAGTGATTTTGCCCAGGGTGGCACCGGGGAGCTGTTTTTT. It yields the protein CATSDFAQGGTGELFF.

This clonotype was recorded many times. V is TRBV7-3 and J is TRBJ2-3; no reliable D call. There are 12 residues in the CDR3. The germline CDR1 and CDR2 sequences are SGHTA and FQGTGA. The germline V and J ends were trimmed by 4 bases and 4 bases, with 6 bases remaining between them. The CDR3 DNA is TGTGCCAGCAGCTCTCTCTCAGATACGCAGTATTTT. Its protein product is CASSSLSDTQYF. Full variable domain (missing parts from reference TRBV7-3 and TRBJ2-3): GAGVSQTPSNKVTEKGKYVELRCDPISGHTALYWYRQSLGQGPEFLIYFQGTGAADDSGLPNDRFFAVRPEGSVSTLKIQRTERGDSAVYLCASSSLSDTQYFGPGTRLTVL.

The V and J genes are TRBV24-1 and TRBJ2-1; 8 bases line up with TRBD1. Germline V gives CDR1 KGHDR, CDR2 SFDVKD. Trimming took 3 bases from V and 0 from J; bases not matched to a gene: 9. This CDR3 has 18 amino acids. This chain's CDR3 is CATSDRPGTGNSYNEQFF. As DNA, the CDR3 is TGTGCCACCAGTGATCGTCCCGGGACAGGTAACTCCTACAATGAGCAGTTCTTC.

The rearrangement uses TRBV25-1 and TRBJ2-7, with 9 bases matching TRBD1. CDR1 is MGHDK and CDR2 is SYGVNS in the germline V gene. V lost 5 bases, J lost 1 base, and 12 bases stayed unmatched. There are 17 residues in the CDR3. CDR3 nucleotide sequence: TGTGCCAGCAGTACTATTCCGGGACAGGGCTATTCCTACGAGCAGTACTTC. It encodes CASSTIPGQGYSYEQYF.

The CDR3 loop reads CASTTDRGGEKLFF. CDR3 nucleotide sequence: TGTGCCAGCACCACCGACAGGGGGGGGGAAAAACTGTTTTTT. The gene calls are TRBV2 and TRBJ1-4, with 9 bases aligning to TRBD1. This CDR3 has 14 amino acids. Germline V CDR1 and CDR2: SNHLY, FYNNEI. V gave up 7 bases and J gave up 8 bases; unmatched junction bases: 8.

This clonotype appeared many times. The chain links TRBV11-3 to TRBJ2-2; no clear D gene. The CDR3 has 14 amino acids. V was cut by 5 bases and J by 8 bases, with 15 bases left in between. CDR1 and CDR2 from the germline V gene are SGHNT and YENEEA. The CDR3 sequence is CASSPDPGRGELFF. CDR3 sequence (DNA): TGTGCCAGCAGCCCTGACCCCGGCCGGGGGGAGCTGTTTTTT.

This clonotype was recorded a few times. CDR3 in DNA: TGCAGTGCTAGATCGGGACTTTCCACAGATACGCAGTATTTT. Its translation is CSARSGLSTDTQYF. The V call is TRBV20-1, the J call TRBJ2-3; tentative D call: TRBD2 (6 bases). V was shortened by 2 bases and J by 2 bases, with 11 bases between the two germline ends. The germline gives CDR1 DFQATT, CDR2 SNEGSKA (reference sequence). CDR3 length: 14 amino acids.

This chain connects TRBV7-3 to TRBJ1-1, with D unresolved. CDR1 and CDR2 (germline): SGHTA, FQGTGA. V shed 2 bases and J shed 1 base, with 20 bases lying between them. CDR3 length: 18 amino acids. The CDR3 DNA sequence: TGTGCCAGCAGCTTAGCGATGTTTGTGGCAGGAGAGAACACTGAAGCTTTCTTT. Translating gives CASSLAMFVAGENTEAFF.

The V and J genes are TRBV5-6 and TRBJ2-7; D assignment may be TRBD1 or TRBD2 (5 bases each). The CDR3 has 15 amino acids. The germline gives CDR1 SGHDT, CDR2 YYEEEE. Trimming removed 4 bases at V and 5 bases at J, with 19 bases between. This CDR3 reads CASSVPGATSNEQYF. The DNA for the CDR3 is TGTGCCAGCAGCGTCCCCGGGGCAACCTCTAACGAGCAGTACTTC. The full variable domain, its missing parts supplied by reference TRBV5-6 and TRBJ2-7, is DAGVTQSPTHLIKTRGQQVTLRCSPKSGHDTVSWYQQALGQGPQFIFQYYEEEERQRGNFPDRFSGHQFPNYSSELNVNALLLGDSALYLCASSVPGATSNEQYFGPGTRLTVT.

This clonotype was seen many times. A much larger clone lies a single base off, so this may be a read error. The J gene is TRBJ1-1, the V gene TRBV28; D is ambiguous. CDR1 MDHEN and CDR2 SYDVKM come from the germline V gene. Trimming stripped 2 bases from V and 10 bases from J, with 11 bases between. This CDR3 has 12 amino acids. The CDR3 loop reads CASSLVDQRAFF. The CDR3 DNA is TGTGCCAGCAGTTTAGTGGACCAGAGAGCTTTCTTT.

This clonotype was counted many times. The chain has TRBV28 and TRBJ2-3; 11 nucleotides agree with TRBD2. The J segment lost 2 bases and the V segment lost 3 bases, leaving 1 base of the junction unmatched. CDR1 MDHEN and CDR2 SYDVKM come from the germline V gene. CDR3 length equals 15 residues. CDR3 loop: CASSLTSGTTDTQYF. The DNA for the CDR3 is TGTGCCAGCAGTTTGACTAGCGGGACCACAGATACGCAGTATTTT.

The chain is built from TRBV20-1 and TRBJ2-3; 9 nucleotides match TRBD1. V lost 3 bases and J lost 3; bases outside the gene matches: 7. The length of the CDR3 is 15 residues. The germline CDR1 and CDR2 sequences are DFQATT and SNEGSKA (reference sequence). The CDR3 DNA reads as TGCAGTGCTAGTTTCGGGACAGGGAGTACAGATACGCAGTATTTT. It translates to CSASFGTGSTDTQYF.

This clonotype occurred many times. V and J are TRBV30 and TRBJ2-7; 9 bases match TRBD1. The V and J ends lost 2 bases and 5 bases, in that order; junction bases with no gene match: 16. Germline V gives CDR1 GTSNPN, CDR2 SVGIG (reference sequence). This CDR3 comprises 17 residues. CDR3 residues: CAWSIIAGTGLTDEQYF. The CDR3 DNA sequence: TGTGCCTGGAGTATTATCGCAGGGACAGGGCTTACCGACGAGCAGTACTTC.

The table lists this clonotype with many counts. Written as DNA, the CDR3 is TGTGCCAGCAGGAGCGGGGGTACAGGCACAGATACGCAGTATTTT. Amino acid sequence: CASRSGGTGTDTQYF. The V call is TRBV6-1, the J call TRBJ2-3, with 8 positions matching TRBD2. Germline CDR1 is MNHNS and CDR2 is SASEGT. The CDR3 is 15 residues long. Trimming at V came to 6 bases and at J to 1 base, leaving 6 bases not matched to a gene.

This clonotype was seen a handful of times. The chain links TRBV6-5 to TRBJ2-4; 8 nucleotides match TRBD1. CDR3 length: 16 amino acids. Germline V gene lookup returns CDR1 MNHEY and CDR2 SVGAGI. Losses at the gene ends were 4 bases for V and 3 bases for J; bases not matched to a gene: 8. The CDR3 loop is CASSSADRVNKNIQYF. DNA of the CDR3: TGTGCCAGCAGTTCCGCGGACAGGGTAAACAAAAACATTCAGTACTTC.

This clonotype appeared many times. The V call is TRBV11-2, the J call TRBJ2-3; the D is unclear. The CDR3 contains 16 residues. V dropped 1 base and J dropped 6 bases, with 17 bases sitting between them. Looked up from germline, CDR1 is SGHAT and CDR2 is FQNNGV. The CDR3 loop reads CASSLVLGRKKDTQYF. Here the CDR3 DNA reads TGTGCCAGCAGCTTAGTTTTGGGCAGAAAGAAGGATACGCAGTATTTT.

This clonotype was detected many times. The chain joins TRBV2 to TRBJ1-1; D unclear. Germline V gene data show CDR1 as SNHLY and CDR2 as FYNNEI. V was shortened by 10 bases and J by 1 base, with 7 bases between the two germline ends. This CDR3 contains 11 residues. The CDR3 sequence is CATTTNTEAFF. The CDR3 DNA reads as TGTGCCACCACAACGAACACTGAAGCTTTCTTT.

This clonotype was recorded many times. The CDR3 region is CATSRATGKTYEQYF. The CDR3 DNA is TGTGCCACCAGCAGAGCGACAGGGAAAACCTACGAGCAGTACTTC. The gene calls are TRBV15 and TRBJ2-7; 7 bases match TRBD1. V shed 1 base and J 2 bases; nucleotides not matched to a gene: 5. Germline V gives CDR1 LNHNV, CDR2 YYDKDF (reference sequence). The CDR3 spans 15 residues. The whole variable domain, filled in from reference TRBV15 and TRBJ2-7, reads DAMVIQNPRYQVTQFGKPVTLSCSQTLNHNVMYWYQQKSSQAPKLLFHYYDKDFNNEADTPDNFQSRRPNTSFCFLDIRSPGLGDTAMYLCATSRATGKTYEQYFGPGTRLTVT.

This sequence joins TRBV14 and TRBJ1-1; a possible D gene is TRBD1 (6 bases). The germline gives CDR1 SGHDN, CDR2 FVKESK. With 4 bases removed from V and 5 bases from J, the gap between germline ends came to 20 bases. The CDR3 runs to 16 residues. The chain's CDR3 is CASSRGGGPHGTEAFF. The CDR3 DNA reads TGTGCCAGCAGCCGCGGCGGGGGCCCGCATGGAACTGAAGCTTTCTTT.